Listed below are T cell receptor beta chains from one sample, sequenced in a study of shared clonotypes between healthy human individuals. Clones were read by immunoSEQ multiplex PCR, and TCRdb kept only the in-frame ones, dropping some. Of over 95,000 clones listed, around 68% are singletons. The sample comprised memory CD8+ T cells sorted from blood. These TCRs come from a woman in her twenties or thirties in good health. CDR3s include the opening cysteine and the closing phenylalanine or tryptophan. The D gene is left open where the match is weak. Size tells how often a clone was seen (once, few, many) or the class of an expanded clone, and some rows leave it out.

abundance | j_gene | v_gene | d_gene | CDR3aa | CDR3nt
many | TRBJ2-1 | TRBV9 | - | CASSLGGGSDEQFF | TGTGCCAGCAGCCTTGGGGGCGGGAGCGATGAGCAGTTCTTC
- | TRBJ2-2 | TRBV10-3 | TRBD2 | CAIGTPGLAGGPNTGELFF | TGTGCCATCGGAACGCCGGGACTAGCGGGAGGGCCGAACACCGGGGAGCTGTTTTTT
- | TRBJ1-5 | TRBV6-1 | - | CASSEAPGGIQPQHF | TGTGCCAGCAGTGAAGCCCCGGGGGGGATCCAGCCCCAGCATTTT
- | TRBJ2-2 | TRBV1 | - | CTSSQDVGGRGELFF | TGCACCAGCAGCCAAGATGTAGGCGGGAGAGGGGAGCTGTTTTTT
- | TRBJ2-2 | TRBV5-6 | TRBD1 | CASSLLPGTGGTGELFF | TGTGCCAGCAGCCTACTCCCCGGGACAGGGGGAACCGGGGAGCTGTTTTTT
- | TRBJ2-1 | TRBV27 | TRBD1 | CASSTDGTGYNEQFF | TGTGCCAGCAGTACAGACGGGACAGGGTACAATGAGCAGTTCTTC
- | TRBJ2-6 | TRBV5-1 | - | CASSLQGPGANVLTF | TGCGCCAGCAGCCTACAGGGCCCTGGGGCCAACGTCCTGACTTTC
- | TRBJ2-7 | TRBV28 | TRBD2 | CASSFSSGREEQYF | TGTGCCAGCAGTTTTTCTAGCGGGAGAGAGGAGCAGTACTTC
- | TRBJ1-2 | TRBV7-9 | TRBD1 | CASSSTDDREYGYTF | TGTGCCAGCAGCTCCACGGACGACAGGGAGTATGGCTACACCTTC
- | TRBJ1-2 | TRBV2 | - | CASSDRGYNYGYTF | TGTGCCAGCAGTGACAGGGGCTATAACTATGGCTACACCTTC
- | TRBJ1-4 | TRBV7-9 | TRBD1 | CASSSRGRSEKLFF | TGTGCCAGCAGCAGCAGGGGGCGTAGTGAAAAACTGTTTTTT
- | TRBJ1-1 | TRBV4-2 | TRBD1 | CASSQEAGGDTEAFF | TGTGCCAGCAGCCAAGAGGCAGGGGGAGACACTGAAGCTTTCTTT
- | TRBJ2-7 | TRBV4-1 | - | CASSQRVFERASSYEQYF | TGCGCCAGCAGCCAGAGAGTGTTCGAGCGGGCGAGCTCCTACGAGCAGTACTTC
few | TRBJ1-1 | TRBV6-5 | TRBD1 | CATRQGDTEAFF | TGTGCCACCCGACAGGGGGACACTGAAGCTTTCTTT
- | TRBJ1-5 | TRBV21-1 | - | CASTLRRGAGYQPQHF | TGTGCCAGCACGCTCCGCAGGGGGGCAGGGTATCAGCCCCAGCATTTT
- | TRBJ1-1 | TRBV13 | - | CASSGEALNTEAFF | TGTGCCAGCAGCGGTGAGGCATTGAACACTGAAGCTTTCTTT
- | TRBJ2-1 | TRBV7-9 | - | CASSLSTNEQFF | TGTGCCAGCAGCTTAAGTACAAATGAGCAGTTCTTC